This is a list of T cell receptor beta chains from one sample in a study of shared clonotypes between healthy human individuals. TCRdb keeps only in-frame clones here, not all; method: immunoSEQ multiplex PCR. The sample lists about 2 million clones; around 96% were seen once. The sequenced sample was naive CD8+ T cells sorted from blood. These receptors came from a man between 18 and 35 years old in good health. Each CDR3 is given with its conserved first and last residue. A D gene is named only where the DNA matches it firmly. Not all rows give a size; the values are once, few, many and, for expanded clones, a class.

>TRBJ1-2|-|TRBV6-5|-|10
CASGPGNGTF
TGTGCCAGCGGGCCTGGAAATGGCACCTTC
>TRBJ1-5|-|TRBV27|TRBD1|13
CASATGFNQPQHF
TGTGCCAGCGCGACAGGGTTCAATCAGCCCCAGCATTTT
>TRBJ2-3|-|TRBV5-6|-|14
CASSLAPPTDTQYF
TGTGCCAGCAGCTTGGCACCACCGACAGATACGCAGTATTTT
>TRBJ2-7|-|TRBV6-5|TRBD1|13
CAMSPRGTYEQYF
TGTGCCATGTCTCCCAGGGGGACCTACGAGCAGTACTTC
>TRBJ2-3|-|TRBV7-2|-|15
CASSPDWILTDTQYF
TGTGCCAGCAGCCCGGACTGGATCCTCACAGATACGCAGTATTTT
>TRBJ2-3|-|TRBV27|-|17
CASSLEDKGGYTDTQYF
TGTGCCAGCAGTTTAGAAGATAAGGGGGGGTACACAGATACGCAGTATTTT
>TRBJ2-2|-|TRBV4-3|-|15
CASSQEFGNTGELFF
TGCGCCAGCAGCCAAGAATTTGGAAACACCGGGGAGCTGTTTTTT
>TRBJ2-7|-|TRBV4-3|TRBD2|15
CASSAAGDSTYEQYF
TGCGCCAGCAGCGCGGCGGGAGATTCAACCTACGAGCAGTACTTC
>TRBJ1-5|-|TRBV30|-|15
CAWNEGAATNQPQHF
TGTGCCTGGAATGAGGGAGCGGCTACCAATCAGCCCCAGCATTTT
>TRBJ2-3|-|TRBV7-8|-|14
CASSSLGFTDTQYF
TGTGCCAGCAGCTCCCTTGGCTTCACAGATACGCAGTATTTT
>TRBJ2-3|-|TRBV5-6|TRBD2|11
CASGGADTQYF
TGTGCCAGCGGGGGGGCAGATACGCAGTATTTT
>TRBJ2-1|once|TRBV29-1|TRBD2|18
CSVEDIGLAGRTYNEQFF
TGCAGCGTTGAAGATATCGGACTAGCGGGGCGTACCTACAATGAGCAGTTCTTC
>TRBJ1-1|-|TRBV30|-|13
CAWRTQGYTEAFF
TGTGCCTGGAGGACGCAGGGGTACACTGAAGCTTTCTTT
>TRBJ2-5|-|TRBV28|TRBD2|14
CASTPSGGGETQYF
TGTGCCAGCACCCCTAGCGGGGGTGGAGAGACCCAGTACTTC
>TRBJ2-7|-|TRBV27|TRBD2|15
CASRALGLEGKEQYF
TGTGCCAGCCGAGCTTTAGGACTAGAGGGTAAGGAGCAGTACTTC
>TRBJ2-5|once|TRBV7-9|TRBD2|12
CASGDGGETQYF
TGTGCCAGCGGGGACGGGGGGGAGACCCAGTACTTC
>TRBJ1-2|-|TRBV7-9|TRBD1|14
CASSLAAQGHGYTF
TGTGCCAGCAGCTTAGCGGCACAGGGGCATGGCTACACCTTC
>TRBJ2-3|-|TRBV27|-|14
CASSSRGKTDTQYF
TGTGCCAGCAGTTCGAGGGGGAAAACAGATACGCAGTATTTT
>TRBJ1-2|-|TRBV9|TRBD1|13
CASSVRQGDGYTF
TGTGCCAGCAGCGTAAGGCAGGGGGATGGCTACACCTTC